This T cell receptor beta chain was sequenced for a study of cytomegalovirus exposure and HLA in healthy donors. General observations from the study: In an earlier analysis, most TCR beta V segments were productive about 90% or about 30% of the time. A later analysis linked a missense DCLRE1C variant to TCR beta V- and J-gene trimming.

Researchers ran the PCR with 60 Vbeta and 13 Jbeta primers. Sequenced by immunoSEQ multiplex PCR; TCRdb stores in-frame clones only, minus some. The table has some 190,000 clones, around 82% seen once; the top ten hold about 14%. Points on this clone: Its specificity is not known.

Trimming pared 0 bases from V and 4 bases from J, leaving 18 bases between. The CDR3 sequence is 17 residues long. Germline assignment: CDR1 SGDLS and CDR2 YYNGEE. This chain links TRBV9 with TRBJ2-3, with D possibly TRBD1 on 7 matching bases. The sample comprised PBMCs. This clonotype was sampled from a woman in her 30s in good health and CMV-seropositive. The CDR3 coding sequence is TGTGCCAGCAGCGTAGGGCCCGGGGGCAGGGGGTCAGATACGCAGTATTTT. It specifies CASSVGPGGRGSDTQYF.